The next 20 T cell receptor beta chains were all read from a single sample in a study of human T cells and chemical hapten exposure. The time point here: patch test 1, 2 weeks after DPC sensitization. Described treatment: therapeutic diphenylcyclopropenone sensitization with weekly scalp DPC. TCRdb reanalysed the RACE reads using MiXCR and keeps one entry per CDR3 protein. The sample consists of some 340,000 distinct CDR3 sequences, around 6.9% of them appearing once. This sample comprised whole blood, obtained in connection with sensitization to the hapten diphenylcyclopropenone (DPC). The receptors derive from a woman in her late teens or twenties with alopecia areata. Some clones in this sample may be carry-over from other donors' samples.

The chain combines TRBV9 with TRBJ2-2; D is undetermined. The CDR3 extends over 16 amino acids. With 5 bases removed from V and 5 bases from J, the gap between germline ends came to 19 bases. In germline, CDR1 is SGDLS, CDR2 YYNGEE. CDR3 amino acids: CASSPMGQILTGELFF. The CDR3 DNA is TGTGCCAGCAGTCCCATGGGCCAGATTTTGACCGGGGAGCTGTTTTTT.

The chain links TRBV20-1 to TRBJ2-7, with TRBD1 as a possible D gene (6 bases). Per germline, CDR1 DFQATT and CDR2 SNEGSKA (reference sequence). This CDR3 comprises 13 residues. V was shortened by 3 bases and J by 3 bases, with 12 bases between the two germline ends. The CDR3 DNA sequence: TGCAGTGCTAGTCCAGGGGCTGTCTACGAGCAGTACTTC. Its protein product is CSASPGAVYEQYF.

The CDR3 reads CASGSYTGELFF. CDR3 DNA sequence: TGTGCCAGCGGTTCTTACACCGGGGAGCTGTTTTTT. The chain joins TRBV6-4 to TRBJ2-2; no clear D gene. The CDR3 consists of 12 residues. Per germline, CDR1 MRHNA and CDR2 SNTAGT. Trimming left V 8 bases short and J 3 bases short, with 7 bases between.

This sequence joins TRBV18 and TRBJ1-2; D may be TRBD1 (6 bases). Per the germline V gene, CDR1 is KGHSH and CDR2 is LQKENI. The CDR3 extends over 15 amino acids. V was cut by 3 bases and J by 3 bases, with 14 bases left in between. The CDR3 DNA is TGTGCCAGCTCACCTGTGCGGGGGCAGGACTATGGCTACACCTTC. As protein: CASSPVRGQDYGYTF.

The chain joins TRBV2 to TRBJ2-1; 11 bases line up with TRBD2. This CDR3 contains 17 residues. In germline, CDR1 is SNHLY, CDR2 FYNNEI. With V trimmed by 2 bases and J by 0 bases, 3 bases remained unmatched. The CDR3 bases are TGTGCCAGCAGTGAAACGGGACTAGCGGTCTCCTACAATGAGCAGTTCTTC. Its translation: CASSETGLAVSYNEQFF.

As for this clonotype: Germline is not matched at one junction end, which may reflect a read error. V and J are TRBV9 and TRBJ2-6; D unresolved. Germline-derived CDR1 and CDR2 are SGDLS and YYNGEE. This CDR3 is built from 18 residues. CDR3 in DNA: TGTGCCAACAGCGTTTACATGGGCACGACCTCTGGGGCCAACGTCCTGACTTTC. Translated, it gives CANSVYMGTTSGANVLTF.

V usage is TRBV5-1 and J usage is TRBJ1-5, with TRBD1 as a possible D gene (5 bases). CDR1 SGHRS and CDR2 YFSETQ come from the germline V gene. Trimming pared 0 bases from V and 6 bases from J, leaving 13 bases between. There are 15 residues in the CDR3. CDR3 residues: CASSLVPGLGQPQHF. The DNA for the CDR3 is TGCGCCAGCAGCTTGGTCCCGGGGCTGGGTCAGCCCCAGCATTTT.

This clonotype was seen only a few times. The chain uses TRBV6-5 and TRBJ2-7; weak D call: TRBD1 (6 bases). V lost 2 bases and J lost 3, with 11 bases in between. This CDR3 contains 14 residues. Germline V gives CDR1 MNHEY, CDR2 SVGAGI. Written as DNA, the CDR3 is TGTGCCAGCAGTTACGGCAGGGGCCTCTACGAGCAGTACTTC. Translated: CASSYGRGLYEQYF.

This clonotype was counted only a few times. The rearrangement joins TRBV29-1 to TRBJ1-4; D remains unclear. Germline V CDR1 and CDR2: SQVTM, ANQGSEA. The CDR3 covers 12 residues. The ends were cut back, 5 bases at V and 3 bases at J, with 7 bases in the middle. This CDR3 is CSVRTANEKLFF. CDR3 DNA: TGCAGCGTTCGGACGGCTAATGAAAAACTGTTTTTT.

This clonotype has just a few counts. The V and J genes are TRBV10-3 and TRBJ1-1, with D possibly TRBD1 on 5 matching bases. This CDR3 region has 15 residues. Germline CDR1 and CDR2: ENHRY and SYGVKD. V was clipped by 0 bases and J by 6 bases, with 14 bases between them. In DNA, the CDR3 is TGTGCCATCAGTGAGTCGCAGGGCGGGGGGTCTGAAGCTTTCTTT. Protein product: CAISESQGGGSEAFF.

There are a few counts of this clonotype. V usage is TRBV5-1 and J usage is TRBJ2-7; unclear D gene. The germline V and J ends were trimmed by 3 bases and 4 bases, with 14 bases remaining between them. Germline assignment: CDR1 SGHRS and CDR2 YFSETQ. The CDR3 is 14 amino acids. The CDR3 bases are TGCGCCAGCAGCTCGTTGGCCGAGATTTACGAGCAGTACTTC. It translates to CASSSLAEIYEQYF.

This clonotype came up many times. V and J are TRBV5-4 and TRBJ2-7; no reliable D call. Germline CDR1 SGHNT, CDR2 YYREEE (reference sequence). The CDR3 has 13 amino acids. The V end was cut by 4 bases, the J end by 2 bases, with 10 bases between. CDR3 sequence (DNA): TGTGCCAGCAGCGCTCCCCAGACCTACGAGCAGTACTTC. It yields the protein CASSAPQTYEQYF. Supplemented by reference TRBV5-4 and TRBJ2-7, the full variable domain reads ETGVTQSPTHLIKTRGQQVTLRCSSQSGHNTVSWYQQALGQGPQFIFQYYREEENGRGNFPPRFSGLQFPNYSSELNVNALELDDSALYLCASSAPQTYEQYFGPGTRLTVT.

The rearrangement joins TRBV28 to TRBJ1-2; D remains unclear. CDR3 length equals 13 residues. Germline V gives CDR1 MDHEN, CDR2 SYDVKM. The V end lost 6 bases, the J end lost 0 bases, and 8 bases lay between the germline ends. CDR3 nucleotides: TGTGCCAGCAGGGAGCCGGCTAACTATGGCTACACCTTC. Translation gives CASREPANYGYTF.

There are many counts of this clonotype. This chain connects TRBV24-1 to TRBJ1-2, with 8 positions matching TRBD1. The CDR3 length is 15 residues. CDR1 and CDR2 from the germline V gene are KGHDR and SFDVKD. Trimming removed 3 bases from V and 3 bases from J; junction bases left unmatched: 5. CDR3 protein: CATSDPYRGDYGYTF. DNA for the CDR3: TGTGCCACCAGTGATCCTTACAGGGGGGACTATGGCTACACCTTC.

There are a few counts of this clonotype. The J gene is TRBJ1-5, the V gene TRBV25-1, with D possibly being TRBD1 (6 bases). The V end was cut by 7 bases, the J end by 3 bases, with 25 bases between. The CDR3 spans 18 residues. The germline gives CDR1 MGHDK, CDR2 SYGVNS. CDR3 sequence (DNA): TGTGCCAGCACCGAAGGGGGAAGTGTCACGGAGTACAATCAGCCCCAGCATTTT. This gives the protein CASTEGGSVTEYNQPQHF.

This clonotype occurred a few times. This rearrangement joins TRBV3-1 to TRBJ2-5; D unclear. Germline V gene data show CDR1 as LGHDT and CDR2 as YNNKEL (reference sequence). Deletions cut 11 bases from V and 1 base from J, with 20 bases between. This CDR3 has 15 amino acids. The CDR3 reads CASSTLGVGQETQYF. The CDR3 nucleotides are TGTGCCTCCAGCACCCTCGGCGTCGGCCAAGAGACCCAGTACTTC.

The chain links TRBV10-3 to TRBJ2-3, with 9 nucleotides matching TRBD2. The V and J ends lost 4 bases and 2 bases, in that order; junction bases with no gene match: 13. The germline V gene encodes CDR1 ENHRY and CDR2 SYGVKD. CDR3 length equals 18 residues. The CDR3 nucleotides are TGTGCCATCAGTGGCGAATACATAGCGGGGGCCCACACAGATACGCAGTATTTT. This gives the protein CAISGEYIAGAHTDTQYF.

In its sample, this clonotype was seen many times. The J gene is TRBJ2-1, the V gene TRBV28; 7 bases are shared with TRBD2. The germline gives CDR1 MDHEN, CDR2 SYDVKM. V lost 5 bases and J lost 5; bases outside the gene matches: 18. This CDR3 is built from 18 residues. DNA of the CDR3: TGTGCCAGCAGTGTAGCCAGCGGGGTGCCCTCGTTCCACAATGAGCAGTTCTTC. Translation gives CASSVASGVPSFHNEQFF.

Regarding this clonotype: Here the CDR3 omits its conserved ending phenylalanine or tryptophan, so a read error is the likely source. The rearrangement uses TRBV6-5 and TRBJ1-2; TRBD1 agrees at 11 bases. Germline V gene data show CDR1 as MNHEY and CDR2 as SVGAGI. The CDR3 consists of 14 residues. The V and J ends lost 6 bases and 5 bases, in that order; junction bases with no gene match: 5. Written as DNA, the CDR3 is TGTGCCAGCAGCGGGACAGGGGGGCGTTATGGCTACACCTTA. It codes for CASSGTGGRYGYTL.

This clonotype was picked up a small number of times. J is TRBJ1-2 and V is TRBV4-1; D gene ambiguous. The CDR3 is 15 amino acids. V was shortened by 1 base and J by 0 bases, with 9 bases between the two germline ends. Germline CDR1 reads MGHRA; CDR2 reads YSYEKL. The CDR3 region has the DNA TGCGCCAGCAGCCAAGTGGGAATTCCTAACTATGGCTACACCTTC. This codes for CASSQVGIPNYGYTF.